This T cell receptor (beta chain) was found in a study of shared clonotypes between healthy human individuals. Study-wide background: Three plates were used per donor for CD4 naive, three for CD4 memory, two for CD8 naive and one for CD8 memory.

With regard to this clone: The antigen remains unidentified.

Broader study findings: Although depth was large, rarefaction showed that sequencing of the sorted subsets was incomplete.

Each subset's genomic DNA was split evenly across several immunoSEQ plates. Sequencing used immunoSEQ multiplex PCR; TCRdb keeps in-frame clones, though not all of them. The top ten hold approximately 0.52% of the sample, which has over 850,000 clones, about 80% seen once. Germline CDR1 and CDR2: SGHTA and FQGNSA. CDR3 size: 16 residues. The V end was cut by 2 bases, the J end by 9 bases, with 20 bases between. The gene calls are TRBV7-2 and TRBJ2-1; weak D call: TRBD1 (5 bases). Sequenced: memory CD4+ T cells from PBMCs. Subset given: CD45RA-negative fraction. This TCR derives from a man between 18 and 35 years old in good health. Some clones in this sample may be carry-over from other donors' samples. The CDR3 here is CASSLSAGLRLSEQFF. The CDR3 DNA reads TGTGCCAGCAGCTTATCGGCAGGGTTAAGGTTGAGTGAGCAGTTCTTC.